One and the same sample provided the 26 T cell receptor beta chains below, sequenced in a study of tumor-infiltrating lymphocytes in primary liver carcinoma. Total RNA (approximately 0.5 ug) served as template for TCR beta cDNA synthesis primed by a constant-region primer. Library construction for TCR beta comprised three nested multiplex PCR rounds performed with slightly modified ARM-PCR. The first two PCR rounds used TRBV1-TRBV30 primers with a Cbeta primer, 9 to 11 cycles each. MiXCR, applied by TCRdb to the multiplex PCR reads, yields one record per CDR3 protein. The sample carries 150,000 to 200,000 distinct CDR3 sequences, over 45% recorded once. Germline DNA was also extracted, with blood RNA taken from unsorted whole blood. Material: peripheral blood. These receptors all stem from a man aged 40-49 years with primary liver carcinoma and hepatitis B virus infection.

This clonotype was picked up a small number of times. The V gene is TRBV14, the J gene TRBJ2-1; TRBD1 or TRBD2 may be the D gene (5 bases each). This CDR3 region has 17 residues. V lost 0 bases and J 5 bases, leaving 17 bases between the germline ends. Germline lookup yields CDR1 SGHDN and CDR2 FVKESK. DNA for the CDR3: TGTGCCAGCAGCCAAGAGGGGTTAACCGAGGGGCACAATGAGCAGTTCTTC. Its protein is CASSQEGLTEGHNEQFF.

CDR3 bases: TGTGCCAGCAGTTACATAGGGGGAACCTACGAGCAGTACTTC. Translation: CASSYIGGTYEQYF. The rearrangement uses TRBV6-6 and TRBJ2-7; possibly TRBD1 for D (6 bases). Trimming took 2 bases from V and 2 from J, leaving 10 bases between them. The CDR3 consists of 14 residues. Germline CDR1 reads MNHNY; CDR2 reads SVGAGI (reference sequence).

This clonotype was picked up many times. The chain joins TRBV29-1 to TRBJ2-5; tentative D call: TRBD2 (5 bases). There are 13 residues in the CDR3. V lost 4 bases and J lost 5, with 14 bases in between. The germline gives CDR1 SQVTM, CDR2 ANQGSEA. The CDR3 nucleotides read TGCAGCGTTGCTAGCCTGGCGGGCGAGACCCAGTACTTC. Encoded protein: CSVASLAGETQYF.

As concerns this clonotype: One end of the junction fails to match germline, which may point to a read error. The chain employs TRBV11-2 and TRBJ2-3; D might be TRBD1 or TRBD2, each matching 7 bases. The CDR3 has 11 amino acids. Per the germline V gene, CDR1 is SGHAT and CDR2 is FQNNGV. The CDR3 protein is CVSSFGQGGYF. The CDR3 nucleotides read TGTGTCAGCAGCTTCGGGCAGGGGGGGTATTTC.

The CDR3 nucleotides are TGTGCTTGCAGTTCCCCGACAGGGGCCACTGAAGCTTTCTTT. Translation: CACSSPTGATEAFF. This chain links TRBV28 with TRBJ1-1; TRBD1 aligns across 8 bases. Germline V CDR1 and CDR2: MDHEN, SYDVKM. CDR3 length: 14 amino acids.

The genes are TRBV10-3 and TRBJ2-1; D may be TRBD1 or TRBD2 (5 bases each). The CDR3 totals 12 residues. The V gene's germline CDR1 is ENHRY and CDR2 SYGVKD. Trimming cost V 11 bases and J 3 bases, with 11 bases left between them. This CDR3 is CALRGNYNEQFF. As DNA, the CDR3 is TGTGCCCTCCGGGGCAACTACAATGAGCAGTTCTTC.

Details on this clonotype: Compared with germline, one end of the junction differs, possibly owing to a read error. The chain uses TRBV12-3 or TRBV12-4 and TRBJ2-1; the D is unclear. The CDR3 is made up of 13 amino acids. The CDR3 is CAGSLNPNREQFF. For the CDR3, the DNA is TGTGCCGGCAGTTTAAACCCCAACCGGGAGCAGTTCTTC.

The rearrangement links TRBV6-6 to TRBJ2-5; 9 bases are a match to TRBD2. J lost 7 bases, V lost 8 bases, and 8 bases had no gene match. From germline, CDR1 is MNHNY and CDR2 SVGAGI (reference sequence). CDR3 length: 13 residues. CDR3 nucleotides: TGTGCCAGCCTTAGCGGGGGTCGAGGGACCCAGTACTTC. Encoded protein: CASLSGGRGTQYF.

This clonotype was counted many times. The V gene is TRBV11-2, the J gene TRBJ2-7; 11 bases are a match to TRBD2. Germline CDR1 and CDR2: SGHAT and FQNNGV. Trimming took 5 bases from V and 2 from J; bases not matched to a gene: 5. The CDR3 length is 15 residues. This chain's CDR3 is CASSRGLAVTYEQYF. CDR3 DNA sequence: TGTGCCAGCAGCCGGGGACTAGCGGTTACCTACGAGCAGTACTTC.

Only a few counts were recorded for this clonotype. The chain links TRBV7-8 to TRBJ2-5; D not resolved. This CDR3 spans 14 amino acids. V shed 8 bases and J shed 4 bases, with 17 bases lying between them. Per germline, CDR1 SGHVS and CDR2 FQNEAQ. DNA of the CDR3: TGTGCCAGCCTCTCGTGGGGTTCATCAGAGACCCAGTACTTC. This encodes CASLSWGSSETQYF.

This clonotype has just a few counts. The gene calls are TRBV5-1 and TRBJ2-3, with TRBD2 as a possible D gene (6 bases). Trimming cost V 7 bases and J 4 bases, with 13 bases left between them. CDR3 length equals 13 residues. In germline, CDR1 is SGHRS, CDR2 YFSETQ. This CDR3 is CASSPPGADTQYF. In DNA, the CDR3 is TGCGCCAGCTCCCCGCCGGGGGCAGATACGCAGTATTTT. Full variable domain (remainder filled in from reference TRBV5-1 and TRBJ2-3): KAGVTQTPRYLIKTRGQQVTLSCSPISGHRSVSWYQQTPGQGLQFLFEYFSETQRNKGNFPGRFSGRQFSNSRSEMNVSTLELGDSALYLCASSPPGADTQYFGPGTRLTVL.

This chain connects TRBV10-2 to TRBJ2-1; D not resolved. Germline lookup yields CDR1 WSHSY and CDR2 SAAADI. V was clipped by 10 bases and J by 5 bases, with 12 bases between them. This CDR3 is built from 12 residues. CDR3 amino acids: CATTRANNEQFF. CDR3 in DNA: TGCGCCACCACGCGCGCTAACAATGAGCAGTTCTTC.

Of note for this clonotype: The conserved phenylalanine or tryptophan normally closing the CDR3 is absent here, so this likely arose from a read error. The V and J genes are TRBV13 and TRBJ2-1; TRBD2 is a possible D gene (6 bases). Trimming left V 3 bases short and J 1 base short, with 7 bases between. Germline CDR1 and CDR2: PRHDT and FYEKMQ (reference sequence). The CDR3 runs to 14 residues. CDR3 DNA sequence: TGTGCCAGCAGCTTCGCGGGATCCTACAATGAGCAGTTCTTA. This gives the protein CASSFAGSYNEQFL.

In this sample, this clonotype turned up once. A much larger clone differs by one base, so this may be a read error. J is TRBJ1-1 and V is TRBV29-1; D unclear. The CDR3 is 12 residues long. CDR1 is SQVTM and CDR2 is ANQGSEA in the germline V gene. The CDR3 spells CSVEETGLGASF. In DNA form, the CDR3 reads TGCAGCGTTGAAGAGACCGGGTTAGGAGCTTCCTTT.

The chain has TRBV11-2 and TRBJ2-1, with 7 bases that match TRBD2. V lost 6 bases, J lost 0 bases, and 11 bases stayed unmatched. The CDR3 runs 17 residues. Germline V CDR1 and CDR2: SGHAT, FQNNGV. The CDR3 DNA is TGTGCCAGCAGTTCCTCAAGCGGGATTAACTCCTACAATGAGCAGTTCTTC. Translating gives CASSSSSGINSYNEQFF.

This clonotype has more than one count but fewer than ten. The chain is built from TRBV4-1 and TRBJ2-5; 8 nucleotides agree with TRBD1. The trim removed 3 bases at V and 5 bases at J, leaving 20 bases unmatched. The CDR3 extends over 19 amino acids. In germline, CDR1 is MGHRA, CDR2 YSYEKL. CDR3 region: CASSHRGLATAQDTETQYF. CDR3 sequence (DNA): TGCGCCAGCAGCCACAGGGGGCTAGCAACTGCCCAAGATACGGAGACCCAGTACTTC.

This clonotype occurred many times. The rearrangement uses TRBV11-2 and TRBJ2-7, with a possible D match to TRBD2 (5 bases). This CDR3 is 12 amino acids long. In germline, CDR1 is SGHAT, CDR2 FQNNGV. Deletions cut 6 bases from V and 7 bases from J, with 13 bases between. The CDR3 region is CASSSTGWEQYF. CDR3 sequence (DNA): TGTGCCAGCAGTTCCACGGGATGGGAGCAGTACTTC.

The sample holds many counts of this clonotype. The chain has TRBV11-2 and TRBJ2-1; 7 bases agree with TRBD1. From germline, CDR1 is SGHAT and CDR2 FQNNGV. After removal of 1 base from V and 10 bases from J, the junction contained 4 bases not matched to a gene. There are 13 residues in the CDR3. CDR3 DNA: TGTGCCAGCAGCTTAGGCCTGGACAGGGAGCAGTTCTTC. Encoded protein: CASSLGLDREQFF.

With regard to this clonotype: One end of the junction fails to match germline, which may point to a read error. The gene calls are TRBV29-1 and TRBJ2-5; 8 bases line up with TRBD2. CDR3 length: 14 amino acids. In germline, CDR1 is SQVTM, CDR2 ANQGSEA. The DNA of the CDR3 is TGCAGCGTTGCTTATAGCGGGACGGGTGAGACCCAGTACTTT. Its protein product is CSVAYSGTGETQYF.

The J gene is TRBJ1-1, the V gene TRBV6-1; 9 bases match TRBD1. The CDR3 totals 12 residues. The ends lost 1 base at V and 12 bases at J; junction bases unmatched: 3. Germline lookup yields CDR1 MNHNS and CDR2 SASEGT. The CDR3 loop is CASSEDRGQTFF. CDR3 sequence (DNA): TGTGCCAGCAGTGAAGACAGGGGGCAAACTTTCTTT.

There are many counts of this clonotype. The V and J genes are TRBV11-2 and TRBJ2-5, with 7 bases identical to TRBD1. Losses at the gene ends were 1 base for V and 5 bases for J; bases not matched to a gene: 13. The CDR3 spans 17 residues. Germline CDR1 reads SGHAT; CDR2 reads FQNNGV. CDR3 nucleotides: TGTGCCAGCAGCTTAGGGACCACAAGGGGGCTCGGGGAGACCCAGTACTTC. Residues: CASSLGTTRGLGETQYF.

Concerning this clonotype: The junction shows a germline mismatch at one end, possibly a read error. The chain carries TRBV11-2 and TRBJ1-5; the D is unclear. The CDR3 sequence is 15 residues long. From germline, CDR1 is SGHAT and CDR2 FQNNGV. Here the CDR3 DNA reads TGTGCCAGCAGCAAGAACATGACGAGAGGTCAGCCACAGCATTTT. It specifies CASSKNMTRGQPQHF.

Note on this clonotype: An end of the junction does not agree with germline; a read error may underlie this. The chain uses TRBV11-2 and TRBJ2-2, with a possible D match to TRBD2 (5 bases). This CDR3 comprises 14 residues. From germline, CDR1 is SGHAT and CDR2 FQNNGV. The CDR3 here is CASSFSVSTGELSF. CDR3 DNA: TGTGCCAGCAGCTTCTCGGTTAGTACCGGGGAGCTGTCTTTT.

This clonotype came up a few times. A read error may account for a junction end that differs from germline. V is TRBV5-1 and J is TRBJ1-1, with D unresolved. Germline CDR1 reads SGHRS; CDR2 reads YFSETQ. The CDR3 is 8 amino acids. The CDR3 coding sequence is TGCGCCAGCAGCTTTAATCTCTTT. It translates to CASSFNLF.

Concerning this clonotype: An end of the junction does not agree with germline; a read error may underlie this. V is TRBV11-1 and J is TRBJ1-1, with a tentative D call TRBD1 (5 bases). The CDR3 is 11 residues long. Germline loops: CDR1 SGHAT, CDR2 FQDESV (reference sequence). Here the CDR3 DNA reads TGTGTCAGCAGCTTCGAGGGGCTGGTTTTCTTT. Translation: CVSSFEGLVFF.

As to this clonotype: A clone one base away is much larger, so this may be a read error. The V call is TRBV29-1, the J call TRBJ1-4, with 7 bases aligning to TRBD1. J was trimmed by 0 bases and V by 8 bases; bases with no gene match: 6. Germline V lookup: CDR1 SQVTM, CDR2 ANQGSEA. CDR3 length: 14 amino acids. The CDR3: CSLRTGATNEKLFF. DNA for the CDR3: TGCAGCTTAAGGACAGGTGCAACTAATGAAAAACTGTTTTTT. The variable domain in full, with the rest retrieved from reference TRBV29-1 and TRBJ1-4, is SAVISQKPSRDICQRGTSLTIQCQVDSQVTMMFWYRQQPGQSLTLIATANQGSEATYESGFVIDKFPISRPNLTFSTLTVSNMSPEDSSIYLCSLRTGATNEKLFFGSGTQLSVL.